The entry below gives a single T cell receptor (beta chain) sequence along with its context. Its specific antigen is unknown. Nothing much larger sits one base from this clone, and base qualities are not available. Trimming takes 3 bases off V and 4 bases off J; junction bases not matched to a gene: 2. Its CDR3 holds 16 amino acids, cysteine through phenylalanine. Of all the DNA, just the CDR3 is kept, 48 bases in frame from base 1. The germline V gene supplies CDR1 MGHRA and CDR2 YSYEKL. The data belong to a study of coeliac disease (dated by TCRdb to about 2022). With respect to the entire study: Each coeliac patient was placed into one of three groups: newly diagnosed active disease, refractory coeliac disease type I, or disease controlled by a gluten-free diet. Refractory coeliac disease type I meant no response to a gluten-free diet for more than 12 months, together with immunophenotypically normal intraepithelial cells. TRB sequencing worked for samples from under 30 subjects, and these included about 22 paired bulk unsorted intraepithelial and lamina propria cell samples. A total of approximately 30 patients were included in the full study, of whom roughly 22 had serologically confirmed coeliac disease and 8 were controls with non-small intestinal disorders. High-resolution HLA typing was unavailable, so biased TRBV7-2 usage was queried as a proof of principle. The study set out to describe the TR repertoires of small intestinal T cells in active coeliac disease, refractory type I coeliac disease, and coeliac disease treated with a gluten-free diet. Small intestinal lymphocyte fractions from coeliac and non-coeliac patients were analysed in the study using next-generation sequencing of rearranged TRB and TRG CDR3 regions. Study-level results and caveats: TRB repertoires were found to be largely private, with most amino acid sequences unique to one sample, and no significant difference in V-gene usage was found between disease groups. In the authors' view, the approach was unsuitable for unbiased detection of gliadin-specific T cells, since gliadin-specific T cells are scarce and rarely shared between patients. Cross-contamination between compartments was possible, because separating intraepithelial cells from lamina propria cells did not produce high-purity fractions. Active coeliac intraepithelial and lamina propria samples had lower TRB and TRG repertoire clonality than controls, suggesting that diverse T cells were recruited.

Aliquots of approximately 490,000 cells were frozen in DMSO/FBS in liquid nitrogen, and one aliquot per fraction was used for sequencing. Every one of the 30 patients in the study had endoscopy and a small intestinal biopsy. Intraepithelial cells were released by stirring biopsies for one hour at 37°C in RPMI containing EGTA, MgCl2 and 1% FBS. Genomic DNA was extracted from frozen unsorted cell fractions using the Qiagen DNeasy blood extraction kit. Library preparation was by the immunoSEQ multiplex PCR assay. The TR loci were subjected to amplification by multiplexed PCR, for which V gene segments served as targets of the forward primers and J gene segments as targets of the reverse primers. The Illumina HiSeq System was used to sequence the amplified CDR3 regions. Turning to the authors' computational methods: A nearest-neighbour algorithm merged closely related reads to remove PCR and sequencing errors and collapse data into unique sequences. Repertoires were summarised by clonality and by T cell density, defined as TR molecules per amount of genomic DNA input. Public TRs were defined as CDR3 amino acid sequences in at least 80% of unsorted samples, then tested for differential abundance between coeliac and control samples. Kruskal-Wallis tests followed by Dunn post-tests were used to test for differences in clonality and density between disease groups. In its TCRdb copy, this immuneACCESS table keeps in-frame sequences only and misses some clones. Where compared with another copy, unresolved V genes explain less than half of these, and the others have no known cause. That table furnishes V, J and clone size, whereas the DNA furnished D and trimming. This sample lists more than 7,500 clones; 57% were detected once. Of the sample, about 9.8% is held by the ten largest clones.

This sequence uses TRBV4-1 and TRBJ2-2; a stretch of 13 junction bases matches TRBD2. The sequence came from a woman in her sixties with celiac disease. The sequenced sample was intraepithelial lymphocytes from the gut. This specimen's cell subset or site label, interpreted: intraepithelial cell (IEC) fraction of small intestinal biopsy. For the CDR3, the sequence is CASSQGLAGRTGELFF. The DNA sequence is TGCGCCAGCAGCCAGGGACTAGCGGGACGCACCGGGGAGCTGTTTTTT.